This paragraph covers one T cell receptor beta chain sequence. The clone's antigen remains unknown. The sample holds no much larger clone one base away, and base qualities are not on file. This specimen comes from a study of monozygotic twins with cystic fibrosis (dated by TCRdb to the early 2020s). Some background on the complete study: Barcoded libraries were prepared with around 15 PCR cycles from around 3 micrograms of fragmented DNA. The study compared TCR beta repertoires within and between 16 monozygotic twin pairs with cystic fibrosis to assess genetic influence on V and J gene usage. The cohort included ten female and six male twin pairs, mostly children and adolescents, aged roughly 2.0 to 36.4 years with a median of around 8.6 years. Twins were ranked among 850 to 1,100 cohort participants for weight-for-height and FEVPerc (FEV1 disease centile) on the day of blood sampling. Data for three of the twin pairs had been reported earlier in a different context. Summary of the overall study and its limitations: Simpson clonality tended to be low (median approximately 0.0095), which suggests a naive-dominated repertoire, although clonality was higher in the most severely affected patients. In 13 of 16 pairs, V gene usage most closely resembled the co-twin's, and the same held for J usage in 8 of 16 pairs, a pattern suggesting genetic constraints. The cohort was small, and the number of shared CDR3s showed no association with age, concordance or disease severity. Sharing of nucleotide-identical clonotypes was significantly greater within monozygotic CF twin pairs than between unrelated CF individuals (P = 0.000026, Mann-Whitney).

Following the manufacturer's instructions, TCR beta CDR3 regions were amplified by multiplex PCR with the immunoSEQ immune profiling system. An Illumina NextSeq system was used to carry out the sequencing. The authors' analysis ran thus. The immunoSEQ Analyzer platform handled processing of the sequence data, and clonality was calculated by taking the square root of Simpson's index of productive rearrangements. V and J usage similarity was measured by Jensen-Shannon distance, and CDR3 generation probabilities were computed with OLGA. The researchers looked up shared CDR3 sequences in the immuneACCESS database (August 2020) and in VDJdb (December 2020). TCRdb obtained this table from immuneACCESS and retained in-frame rearrangements with V and J assigned. These tables miss some clones; where compared with another copy, unresolved V genes account for less than half of the shortfall, and the remainder is unexplained. For V, J and clone size, that table is used; D and trimming come from the DNA. This sample gives around 10,000 clones in total; about nine tenths of them show up just once. The top ten constitute about 5% of the sample.

The twin pairs came from the European Cystic Fibrosis Twin and Sibling Study Cohort, which recruited patients from over a hundred CF clinics across 14 European countries. Both zygosity and CFTR genotype were checked in-house, and zygosity was tested with multiplex PCR across nine short tandem repeat loci. Peripheral blood was taken from each twin, and clinical parameters were recorded on the day of blood sampling. Phenol/chloroform extraction was used to isolate genomic DNA from peripheral blood cells, and the DNA was then kept in TE buffer at 4 degrees C. The clonotype comes from a boy younger than 10 with cystic fibrosis. The specimen was blood.

The nucleotide sequence is TGTGCCAGCAGTGTTGCTTACCCCCCTTACGAGCAGTACTTC. Its translation is CASSVAYPPYEQYF. The chain is made from TRBV6-1 and TRBJ2-7, with the D gene call left open. The CDR3 runs 14 amino acids, cysteine and phenylalanine included. This entry keeps only the CDR3 DNA: 42 bases, framed from base 1. V and J are truncated by 4 bases and 4 bases respectively, leaving an intervening sequence of 14 bases. CDR1 is given as MNHNS and CDR2 as SASEGT, both from the germline V gene.